A single TCR beta chain is shown here with its context. TCRdb keeps only in-frame clones here, not all; method: immunoSEQ multiplex PCR. Seen here are 540,000 or so clones, more than 75% observed once, and the top ten hold roughly 0.013%. This entry comes from a study of shared T cell receptors in the human thymus. Unmatched junction bases numbered 6, after V lost 5 bases and J lost 4 bases. Germline CDR1 SEHNR, CDR2 FQNEAQ (reference sequence). The CDR3 consists of 14 residues. The same data also contributed to another study, on human thymus T cells. From that paper: Donor material was obtained from healthy Finnish infants undergoing corrective surgery for congenital heart defects. Corrective cardiac operations yielded the resected thymus tissue.

This TCR was sampled from a boy under three years old with a congenital heart defect. The chain has TRBV7-9 and TRBJ1-1; the match to TRBD1 covers 8 bases. The sample taken for sequencing was thymocytes. Here the CDR3 reads CASSRTGRGTEAFF. The CDR3 nucleotides are TGTGCCAGCAGCCGGACAGGGAGGGGCACTGAAGCTTTCTTT.